These 21 T cell receptor beta chains originate from one sample sequenced in a study of blood T cell repertoires in COVID-19. Profiling relied on immunoSEQ multiplex PCR, and the TCRdb table lists in-frame clones only, not all of them. This sample has 250,000 to 300,000 clones, with 85% to 90% found just once. Specimen: peripheral blood. The receptors stem from a woman aged 25 to 39 with COVID-19, enrolled during active disease.

This chain uses TRBV29-1 with TRBJ2-3; 15 bases align to TRBD2. The CDR3 is 16 amino acids. Germline assignment: CDR1 SQVTM and CDR2 ANQGSEA. The V gene end was trimmed by 2 bases and the J gene end by 8 bases; junction bases not matched to a gene: 8. CDR3 coding DNA: TGCAGCGTTGAACGGACTAGCGGGAGGGCCTTGGGTACGCAGTATTTT. Its translation is CSVERTSGRALGTQYF.

The chain links TRBV4-2 to TRBJ1-6; maybe TRBD1 (6 bases). V lost 0 bases and J lost 8, with 14 bases in between. Germline-derived CDR1 and CDR2 are LGHNA and YNFKEQ. CDR3 length equals 16 residues. CDR3 DNA sequence: TGTGCCAGCAGCCAAGATTCCGGGACAAGGCATTCACCCCTCCACTTT. Amino acids: CASSQDSGTRHSPLHF.

Here the CDR3 reads CASSQDSPTGLWYTF. DNA of the CDR3: TGTGCCAGCAGCCAAGATTCCCCGACAGGGCTCTGGTACACCTTC. The chain employs TRBV4-2 and TRBJ1-2, with TRBD1 matching over 7 bases. Per the germline V gene, CDR1 is LGHNA and CDR2 is YNFKEQ. V shed 0 bases and J 11 bases; nucleotides not matched to a gene: 12. The CDR3 is 15 residues long.

The chain links TRBV3-1 (or the pseudogene TRBV3-2) to TRBJ2-5; D remains ambiguous. V was trimmed by 4 bases and J by 4 bases, leaving 7 bases between them. CDR3 length: 12 residues. The V gene's germline CDR1 is LGHDT and CDR2 YNNKEL (reference sequence). The CDR3 DNA reads TGTGCCAGCAGCCCCTCTCGAGAGACCCAGTACTTC. It specifies CASSPSRETQYF.

V usage is TRBV28 and J usage is TRBJ2-2; 13 bases are shared with TRBD2. CDR1 is MDHEN, CDR2 SYDVKM, per germline. The J segment lost 7 bases and the V segment lost 8 bases, leaving 4 bases of the junction unmatched. This CDR3 contains 14 residues. In DNA, the CDR3 is TGTGCCAGCTCTGGACTAGCGGGAGTCGGGGAGCTGTTTTTT. Translated, it gives CASSGLAGVGELFF.

This chain links TRBV9 with TRBJ2-5; 10 bases match TRBD1. Germline V gives CDR1 SGDLS, CDR2 YYNGEE. The CDR3 length is 15 residues. V was clipped by 0 bases and J by 4 bases; unmatched bases: 3. As DNA, the CDR3 is TGTGCCAGCAGCGTAGAGACAGGGGGCCGAGAGACCCAGTACTTC. Amino acid sequence: CASSVETGGRETQYF. Drawing the rest from reference TRBV9 and TRBJ2-5, the complete variable domain is DSGVTQTPKHLITATGQRVTLRCSPRSGDLSVYWYQQSLDQGLQFLIQYYNGEERAKGNILERFSAQQFPDLHSELNLSSLELGDSALYFCASSVETGGRETQYFGPGTRLLVL.

The CDR3 here is CASSPKGLANTGELFF. CDR3 nucleotides: TGTGCCAGCAGTCCAAAGGGACTAGCGAACACCGGGGAGCTGTTTTTT. The V gene is TRBV7-9, the J gene TRBJ2-2; the match to TRBD2 covers 8 bases. The CDR3 contains 16 residues. Trimming cost V 6 bases and J 0 bases; bases outside gene matches: 6. Looked up from germline, CDR1 is SEHNR and CDR2 is FQNEAQ (reference sequence).

This clone was found once. V gene TRBV19 combines with J gene TRBJ2-1; D gene unclear. This CDR3 spans 14 amino acids. V lost 10 bases to trimming and J lost 5 bases, with 18 bases between them. Germline V lookup: CDR1 LNHDA, CDR2 SQIVND (reference sequence). CDR3 in amino acids: CANPPTSPNNEQFF. CDR3 coding DNA: TGTGCCAACCCCCCCACTTCTCCCAACAATGAGCAGTTCTTC.

This sequence joins TRBV9 and TRBJ1-3; 11 bases match TRBD1. The CDR3 is 20 amino acids. Germline CDR1 is SGDLS and CDR2 is YYNGEE. The V gene end was trimmed by 3 bases and the J gene end by 0 bases; junction bases not matched to a gene: 14. The DNA of the CDR3 is TGTGCCAGCAGCGCCCAAATTCGGACAGGGGGCTTTTTCTCTGGAAACACCATATATTTT. Residues: CASSAQIRTGGFFSGNTIYF. The full variable domain, rest sourced from reference TRBV9 and TRBJ1-3, is DSGVTQTPKHLITATGQRVTLRCSPRSGDLSVYWYQQSLDQGLQFLIQYYNGEERAKGNILERFSAQQFPDLHSELNLSSLELGDSALYFCASSAQIRTGGFFSGNTIYFGEGSWLTVV.

V gene TRBV7-9 combines with J gene TRBJ1-1, with D perhaps matching TRBD1 (5 bases). Germline values: CDR1 SEHNR, CDR2 FQNEAQ (reference sequence). This CDR3 contains 13 residues. V dropped 1 base and J dropped 7 bases, with 10 bases sitting between them. For the CDR3, the DNA is TGTGCCAGCAGCTTAGGACAGTTCGGTGAAGCTTTCTTT. Residues: CASSLGQFGEAFF.

The V gene is TRBV7-6, the J gene TRBJ2-7, with TRBD1 as a possible D gene (5 bases). Germline lookup yields CDR1 SGHVS and CDR2 FNYEAQ. The CDR3 runs to 15 residues. The germline V and J ends were trimmed by 1 base and 0 bases, with 10 bases remaining between them. As DNA, the CDR3 is TGTGCCAGCAGCTTAGGGGGCCCAGACTCCTACGAGCAGTACTTC. Translation: CASSLGGPDSYEQYF.

CDR3 sequence (DNA): TGCGCCAGCAGCTTGGGGACTAGCGGGGGAGAGACCCAGTACTTC. This translates into CASSLGTSGGETQYF. This sequence joins TRBV5-1 and TRBJ2-5, with 13 bases matching TRBD2. The V and J ends lost 0 bases and 4 bases, in that order; junction bases with no gene match: 0. Germline V lookup: CDR1 SGHRS, CDR2 YFSETQ. The CDR3 contains 15 residues.

V usage is TRBV3-1 (or the pseudogene TRBV3-2) and J usage is TRBJ2-2, with 8 bases matching TRBD2. The junction had 1 base not matched to a gene; V was cut back by 4 bases and J by 6 bases. This CDR3 has 13 residues. Germline CDR1 LGHDT, CDR2 YNNKEL (reference sequence). CDR3 protein: CASSPGLAGELFF. CDR3 DNA sequence: TGTGCCAGCAGCCCGGGACTAGCCGGGGAGCTGTTTTTT.

The chain has TRBV19 and TRBJ2-1; TRBD2 aligns across 9 bases. CDR1 LNHDA and CDR2 SQIVND come from the germline V gene (reference sequence). V lost 5 bases, J lost 4 bases, and 9 bases stayed unmatched. CDR3 size: 16 residues. The CDR3 DNA reads as TGTGCCAGTAGTCCCCAGCGGGAGGCCCCTTACAATGAGCAGTTCTTC. Amino acids: CASSPQREAPYNEQFF.

The gene calls are TRBV2 and TRBJ2-2, with a possible D match to TRBD2 (6 bases). Germline lookup yields CDR1 SNHLY and CDR2 FYNNEI. Trimming left V 5 bases short and J 4 bases short, with 14 bases between. CDR3 length: 15 residues. CDR3 nucleotides: TGTGCCAGCAGTAAGGCGGGACCGGGCACCGGGGAGCTGTTTTTT. It codes for CASSKAGPGTGELFF.

This clone was counted a few times. The gene calls are TRBV12-3 or TRBV12-4 and TRBJ1-2; D is unresolved. Trimming removed 7 bases from V and 4 bases from J, with 13 bases in between. The CDR3 covers 13 residues. For the CDR3, the DNA is TGTGCCAGCAACCCGACCGGCGGCTATGGCTACACCTTC. Its translation: CASNPTGGYGYTF.

The V and J genes are TRBV19 and TRBJ1-1, with a possible D match to TRBD1 (6 bases). Per the germline V gene, CDR1 is LNHDA and CDR2 is SQIVND (reference sequence). Trimming left V 1 base short and J 4 bases short, with 16 bases between. The CDR3 extends over 16 amino acids. The CDR3 is CASSIGPNRAFTEAFF. The DNA for the CDR3 is TGTGCCAGTAGTATAGGGCCGAACAGGGCATTCACTGAAGCTTTCTTT.

The J gene is TRBJ2-3, the V gene TRBV27; TRBD1 aligns across 10 bases. CDR3 size: 15 residues. V was pared by 5 bases and J by 0 bases, with 2 bases of the junction left unmatched. CDR1 MNHEY and CDR2 SMNVEV come from the germline V gene (reference sequence). The CDR3 DNA reads as TGTGCCAGCAGTCCGGGACAGGGGAGCACAGATACGCAGTATTTT. It encodes CASSPGQGSTDTQYF.

This clone was seen just once. This sequence joins TRBV24-1 and TRBJ2-1; 10 nucleotides agree with TRBD2. The CDR3 has 17 residues. CDR1 and CDR2 (germline): KGHDR, SFDVKD. With 3 bases clipped from V and 8 bases from J, the junction kept 12 bases outside the gene matches. CDR3 loop: CATSDPGLAGGGYEQFF. The CDR3 DNA is TGTGCCACCAGTGATCCCGGGTTAGCGGGAGGAGGCTATGAGCAGTTCTTC.

The chain's CDR3 is CAWSVWGPGGELFF. The CDR3 DNA follows: TGTGCCTGGAGTGTATGGGGGCCGGGCGGGGAGCTGTTTTTT. V usage is TRBV30 and J usage is TRBJ2-2; possible D gene TRBD1, 6 bases. Germline V CDR1 and CDR2: GTSNPN, SVGIG (reference sequence). The CDR3 runs 14 residues. Trimming left V 0 bases short and J 7 bases short, with 12 bases between.

The chain carries TRBV28 and TRBJ1-3, with D unclear. This CDR3 is built from 15 residues. V lost 4 bases and J 0 bases, leaving 10 bases between the germline ends. Germline CDR1 MDHEN, CDR2 SYDVKM. The CDR3 DNA is TGTGCCAGCAGTTCCGACATCTACTCTGGAAACACCATATATTTT. Encoded protein: CASSSDIYSGNTIYF.